This T cell receptor (beta chain) was captured in a study of T cell responses to AZD1222 COVID-19 vaccine. Comments on this clone: Antigen: not known.

The ends were cut back, 4 bases at V and 4 bases at J, with 14 bases in the middle. The germline CDR1 and CDR2 sequences are LGHDT and YNNKEL (reference sequence). This CDR3 has 15 amino acids. Whole-study results and caveats: Spike-specific TCR depth and breadth grew after two AZD1222 doses. All repertoire sampling was performed exclusively after the peak T cell response. Across the whole spike, CD4 TCRs peaked at regions 160-218 and 743-854. Donors were largely white British and mainly female; clonal diversity was possibly underestimated.

Method: immunoSEQ multiplex PCR; TCRdb's copy keeps in-frame clones and lacks some. Of under 150,000 clones in the sample, about 94% were seen once. This TCR was sampled from an adult in good health. The V and J genes are TRBV3-1 (or the pseudogene TRBV3-2) and TRBJ2-1; the D is unclear. The sample here was peripheral blood, taken on day 0 of AZD1222 vaccination. CDR3 nucleotides: TGTGCCAGCAGCCTCCTTACCAGGCCATACAATGAGCAGTTCTTC. Residues: CASSLLTRPYNEQFF.